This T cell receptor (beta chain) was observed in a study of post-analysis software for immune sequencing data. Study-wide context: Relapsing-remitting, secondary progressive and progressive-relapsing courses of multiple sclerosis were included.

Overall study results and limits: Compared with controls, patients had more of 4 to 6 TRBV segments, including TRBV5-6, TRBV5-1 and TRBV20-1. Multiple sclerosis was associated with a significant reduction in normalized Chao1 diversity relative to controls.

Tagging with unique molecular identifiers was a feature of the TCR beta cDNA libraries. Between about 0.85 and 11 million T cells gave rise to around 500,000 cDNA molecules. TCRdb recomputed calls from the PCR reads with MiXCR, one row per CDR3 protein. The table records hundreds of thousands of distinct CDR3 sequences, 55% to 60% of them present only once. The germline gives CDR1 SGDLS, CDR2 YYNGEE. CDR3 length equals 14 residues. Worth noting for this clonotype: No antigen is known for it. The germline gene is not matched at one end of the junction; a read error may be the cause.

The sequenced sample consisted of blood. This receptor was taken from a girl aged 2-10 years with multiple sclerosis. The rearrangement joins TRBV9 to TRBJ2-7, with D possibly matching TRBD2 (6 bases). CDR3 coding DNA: TGTGCCAGCAGCCCCTTAGGAGGGAATTACGAGCGGTACTTC. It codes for CASSPLGGNYERYF. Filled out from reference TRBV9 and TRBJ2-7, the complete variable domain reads DSGVTQTPKHLITATGQRVTLRCSPRSGDLSVYWYQQSLDQGLQFLIQYYNGEERAKGNILERFSAQQFPDLHSELNLSSLELGDSALYFCASSPLGGNYERYFGPGTRLTVT.